The entry that follows covers one T cell receptor (beta chain) sequence. The antigen remains unidentified. The study ran its PCR with 60 Vbeta and 13 Jbeta primers. Here immunoSEQ multiplex PCR was the method, and the copy in TCRdb shows in-frame clones only, minus some. The sample holds 200,000 to 250,000 clones, over 80% seen once. The germline V and J ends were trimmed by 0 bases and 7 bases, with 15 bases remaining between them. The V gene's germline CDR1 is MNHNS and CDR2 SASEGT. This CDR3 spans 15 amino acids. These data belong to a study of cytomegalovirus exposure and HLA in healthy donors. Study results and limitations: In an earlier analysis, productive rearrangement rates for most beta V segments clustered near 87% or 30%. A list of roughly 180 TCR beta chains associated with cytomegalovirus was given.

The sample consisted of PBMCs. The V call is TRBV6-1, the J call TRBJ1-2; D gene unclear. The receptor was derived from a boy aged 2 to 10 in good health and CMV-seronegative. The CDR3 DNA follows: TGTGCCAGCAGTGAAGCGCGGGCTGCTACGGGTGGCTACACCTTC. This codes for CASSEARAATGGYTF.